This TCR beta chain was retrieved from a study of blood T cell repertoires in COVID-19. The overall study: Spain, Italy and the United States supplied samples that represented acute and convalescent COVID-19. Sources were T cells, B-cell-depleted T cells, or PBMCs; the material itself was cDNA or gDNA.

The V gene's germline CDR1 is MNHNY and CDR2 SVGAGI (reference sequence). The CDR3 covers 13 residues. The ends lost 4 bases at V and 6 bases at J; junction bases unmatched: 4. As processed by the authors: From reference gene primer amplification, estimates of nucleated cell counts were derived. TCRdb keeps only in-frame clones here, not all; method: immunoSEQ multiplex PCR. Clonal size and the V and J genes are those of that table, whereas D and trimming came from the DNA. The repertoire holds under 150,000 clones, with about four fifths as singletons. The V and J genes are TRBV6-6 and TRBJ1-2, with 8 bases aligning to TRBD1. This clonotype was obtained from a human donor with acute or convalescent COVID-19. The donor label of this sample is uncertain. Sequencing used peripheral blood. Written as DNA, the CDR3 is TGTGCCAGCAGTTCCCGACAGGGGAATGGCTACACCTTC. Its protein is CASSSRQGNGYTF.